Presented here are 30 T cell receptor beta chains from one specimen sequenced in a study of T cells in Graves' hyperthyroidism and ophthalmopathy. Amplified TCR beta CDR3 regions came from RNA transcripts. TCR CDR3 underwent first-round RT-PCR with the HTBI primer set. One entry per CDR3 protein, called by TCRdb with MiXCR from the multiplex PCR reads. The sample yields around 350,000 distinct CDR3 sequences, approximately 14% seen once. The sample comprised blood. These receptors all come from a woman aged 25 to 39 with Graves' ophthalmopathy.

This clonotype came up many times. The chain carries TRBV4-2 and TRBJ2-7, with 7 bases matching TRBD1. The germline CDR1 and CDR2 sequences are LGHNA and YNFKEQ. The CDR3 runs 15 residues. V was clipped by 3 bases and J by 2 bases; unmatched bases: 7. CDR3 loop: CASSQAGTETYEQYF. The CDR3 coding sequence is TGTGCCAGCAGCCAGGCCGGGACAGAGACCTACGAGCAGTACTTC.

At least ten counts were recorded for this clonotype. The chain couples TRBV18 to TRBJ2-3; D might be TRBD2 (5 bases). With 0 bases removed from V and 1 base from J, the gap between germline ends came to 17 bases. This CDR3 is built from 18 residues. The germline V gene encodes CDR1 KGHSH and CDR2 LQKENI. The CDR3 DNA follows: TGTGCCAGCTCACCACCGGTAGCGAGGCCGGAGGGCACAGATACGCAGTATTTT. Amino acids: CASSPPVARPEGTDTQYF.

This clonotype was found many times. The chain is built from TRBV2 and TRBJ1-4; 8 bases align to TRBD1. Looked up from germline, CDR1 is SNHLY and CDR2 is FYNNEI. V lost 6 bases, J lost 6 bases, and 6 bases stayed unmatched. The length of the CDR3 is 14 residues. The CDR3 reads CASRGDRLDEKLFF. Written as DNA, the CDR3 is TGTGCCAGCAGGGGGGACAGGTTGGATGAAAAACTGTTTTTT.

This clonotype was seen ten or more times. DNA for the CDR3: TGTGCCAGCAGTAAAACCCCCGGGACTCTCCACGAGCAGTACTTC. Translated: CASSKTPGTLHEQYF. This rearrangement joins TRBV6-1 to TRBJ2-7; tentative D call: TRBD2 (6 bases). There are 15 residues in the CDR3. Germline V gene sequence: CDR1 MNHNS, CDR2 SASEGT. Trimming cost V 5 bases and J 5 bases, with 19 bases left between them.

The chain's CDR3 is CASSRTSGSGTDTQYF. In nucleotides, the CDR3 is TGTGCCAGCAGCCGGACTAGCGGGAGCGGCACAGATACGCAGTATTTT. The rearrangement links TRBV3-1 to TRBJ2-3; 13 nucleotides match TRBD2. This CDR3 region has 16 residues. Germline V lookup: CDR1 LGHDT, CDR2 YNNKEL (reference sequence). Trimming at V came to 4 bases and at J to 1 base, leaving 2 bases not matched to a gene.

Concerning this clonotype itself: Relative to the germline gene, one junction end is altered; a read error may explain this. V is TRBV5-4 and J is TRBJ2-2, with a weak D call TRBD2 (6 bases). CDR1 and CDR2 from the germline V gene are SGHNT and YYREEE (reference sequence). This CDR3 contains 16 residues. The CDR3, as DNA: TGTGCCAGCAGCTTCGGCCCCATTAGTTTCTCCGGGGGGCTGTTTTTT. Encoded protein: CASSFGPISFSGGLFF.

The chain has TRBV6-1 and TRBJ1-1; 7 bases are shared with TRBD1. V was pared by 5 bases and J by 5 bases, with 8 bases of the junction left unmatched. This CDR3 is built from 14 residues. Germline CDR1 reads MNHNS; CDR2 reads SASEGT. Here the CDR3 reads CASSHGPRGTEAFF. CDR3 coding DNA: TGTGCCAGCAGTCACGGGCCCAGGGGGACTGAAGCTTTCTTT.

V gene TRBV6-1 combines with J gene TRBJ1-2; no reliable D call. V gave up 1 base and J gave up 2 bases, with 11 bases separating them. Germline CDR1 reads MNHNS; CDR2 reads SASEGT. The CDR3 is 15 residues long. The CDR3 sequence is CASSEERERNYGYTF. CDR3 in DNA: TGTGCCAGCAGTGAAGAGAGGGAGCGGAACTATGGCTACACCTTC.

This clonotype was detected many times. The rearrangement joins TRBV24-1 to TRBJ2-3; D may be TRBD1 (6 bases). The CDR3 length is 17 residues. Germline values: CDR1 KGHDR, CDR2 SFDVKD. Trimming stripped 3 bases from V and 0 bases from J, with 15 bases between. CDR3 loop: CATSDPYRAASTDTQYF. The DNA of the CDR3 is TGTGCCACCAGTGATCCGTACAGGGCAGCTAGCACAGATACGCAGTATTTT.

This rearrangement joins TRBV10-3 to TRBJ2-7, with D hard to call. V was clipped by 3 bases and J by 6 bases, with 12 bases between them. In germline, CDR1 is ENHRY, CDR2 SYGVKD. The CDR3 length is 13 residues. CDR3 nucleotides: TGTGCCATCAGTGAAGGTGCCCGCCCCGAGCAGTACTTC. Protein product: CAISEGARPEQYF.

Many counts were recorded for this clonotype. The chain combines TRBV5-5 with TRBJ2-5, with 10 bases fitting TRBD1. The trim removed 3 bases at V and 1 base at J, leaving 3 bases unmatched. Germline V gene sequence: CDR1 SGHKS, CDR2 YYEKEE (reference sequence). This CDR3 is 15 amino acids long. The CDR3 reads CASSWDRGPQETQYF. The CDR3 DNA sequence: TGTGCCAGCAGCTGGGACAGGGGTCCCCAAGAGACCCAGTACTTC.

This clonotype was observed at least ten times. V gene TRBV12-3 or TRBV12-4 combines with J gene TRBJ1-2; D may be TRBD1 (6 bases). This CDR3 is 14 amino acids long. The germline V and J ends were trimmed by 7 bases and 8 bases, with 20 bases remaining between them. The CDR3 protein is CASTLGASGGGYTF. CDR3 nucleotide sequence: TGTGCCAGCACTTTGGGGGCTTCGGGGGGCGGCTACACCTTC.

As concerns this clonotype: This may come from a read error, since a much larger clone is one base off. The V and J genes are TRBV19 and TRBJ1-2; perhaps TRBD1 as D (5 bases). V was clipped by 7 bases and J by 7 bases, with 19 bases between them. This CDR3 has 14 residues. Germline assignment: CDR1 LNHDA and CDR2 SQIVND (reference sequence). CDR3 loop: CASNHKVGPRGYTF. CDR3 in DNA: TGTGCCAGTAACCATAAGGTGGGGCCGCGTGGCTACACCTTC.

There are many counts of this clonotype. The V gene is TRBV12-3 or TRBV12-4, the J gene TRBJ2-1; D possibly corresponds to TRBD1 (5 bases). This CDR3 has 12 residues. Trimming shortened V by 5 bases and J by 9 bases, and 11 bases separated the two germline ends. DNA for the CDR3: TGTGCCAGCAGTATCACAGGCGGTGAGCAGTTCTTC. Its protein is CASSITGGEQFF.

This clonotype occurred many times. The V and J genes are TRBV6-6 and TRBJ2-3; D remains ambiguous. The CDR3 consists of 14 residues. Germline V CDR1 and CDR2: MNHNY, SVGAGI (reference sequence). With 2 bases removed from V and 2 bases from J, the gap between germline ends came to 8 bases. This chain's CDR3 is CASSYVAVTDTQYF. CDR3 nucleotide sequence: TGTGCCAGCAGTTACGTCGCAGTCACAGATACGCAGTATTTT.

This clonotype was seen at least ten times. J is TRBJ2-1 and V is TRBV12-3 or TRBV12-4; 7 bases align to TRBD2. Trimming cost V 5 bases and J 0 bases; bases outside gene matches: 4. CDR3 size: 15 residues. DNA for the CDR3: TGTGCCAGCAGTGATACTAGCGCCTCCTACAATGAGCAGTTCTTC. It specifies CASSDTSASYNEQFF.

The CDR3 spells CATSIAGGSRFF. The CDR3 nucleotides read TGTGCCACCAGCATAGCGGGGGGTTCACGGTTCTTC. The V and J genes are TRBV15 and TRBJ2-1, with TRBD2 identical over 10 bases. After removal of 4 bases from V and 15 bases from J, the junction contained 6 bases not matched to a gene. This CDR3 comprises 12 residues. CDR1 and CDR2 from the germline V gene are LNHNV and YYDKDF (reference sequence).

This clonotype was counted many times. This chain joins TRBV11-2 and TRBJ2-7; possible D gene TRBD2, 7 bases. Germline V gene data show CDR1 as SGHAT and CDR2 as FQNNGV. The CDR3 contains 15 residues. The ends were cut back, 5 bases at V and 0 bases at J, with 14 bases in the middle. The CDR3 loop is CASSRGGQSSYEQYF. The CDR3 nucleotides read TGTGCCAGCAGCAGGGGGGGTCAGAGCTCCTACGAGCAGTACTTC.

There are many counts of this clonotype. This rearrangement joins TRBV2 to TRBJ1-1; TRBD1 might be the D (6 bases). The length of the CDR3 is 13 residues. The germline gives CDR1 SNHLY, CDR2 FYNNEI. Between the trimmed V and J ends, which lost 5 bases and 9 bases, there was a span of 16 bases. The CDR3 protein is CASSPRGAVKAFF. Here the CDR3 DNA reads TGTGCCAGCAGTCCCAGGGGCGCTGTAAAAGCTTTCTTT.

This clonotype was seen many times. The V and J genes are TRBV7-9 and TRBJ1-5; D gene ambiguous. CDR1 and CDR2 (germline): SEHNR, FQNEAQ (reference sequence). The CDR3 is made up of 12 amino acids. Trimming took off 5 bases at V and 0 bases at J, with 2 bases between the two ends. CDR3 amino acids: CASSASNQPQHF. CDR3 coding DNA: TGTGCCAGCAGCGCTAGCAATCAGCCCCAGCATTTT. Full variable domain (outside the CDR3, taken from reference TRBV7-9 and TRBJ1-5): DTGVSQNPRHKITKRGQNVTFRCDPISEHNRLYWYRQTLGQGPEFLTYFQNEAQLEKSRLLSDRFSAERPKGSFSTLEIQRTEQGDSAMYLCASSASNQPQHFGDGTRLSIL.

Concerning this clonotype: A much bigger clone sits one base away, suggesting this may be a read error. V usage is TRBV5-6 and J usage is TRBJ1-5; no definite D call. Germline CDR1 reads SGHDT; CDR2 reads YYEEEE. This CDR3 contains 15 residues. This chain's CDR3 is CASSRYQRLDQSQHF. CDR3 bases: TGTGCCAGCAGCCGGTACCAGCGTCTCGATCAGTCCCAGCATTTT.

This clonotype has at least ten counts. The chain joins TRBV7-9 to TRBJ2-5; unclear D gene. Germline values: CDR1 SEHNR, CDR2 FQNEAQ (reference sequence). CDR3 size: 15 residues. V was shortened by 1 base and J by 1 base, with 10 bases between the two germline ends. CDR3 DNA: TGTGCCAGCAGCTTAGAAGGCAGAACCCAAGAGACCCAGTACTTC. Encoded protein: CASSLEGRTQETQYF.

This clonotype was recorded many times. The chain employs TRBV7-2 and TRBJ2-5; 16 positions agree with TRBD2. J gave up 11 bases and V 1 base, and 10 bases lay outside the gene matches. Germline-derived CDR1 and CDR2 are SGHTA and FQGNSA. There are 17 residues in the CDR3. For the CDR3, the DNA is TGTGCCAGCAGCTTAGGCCCGGGACTAGCGGGGGGGCCTGGTCAGTACTTC. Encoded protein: CASSLGPGLAGGPGQYF.

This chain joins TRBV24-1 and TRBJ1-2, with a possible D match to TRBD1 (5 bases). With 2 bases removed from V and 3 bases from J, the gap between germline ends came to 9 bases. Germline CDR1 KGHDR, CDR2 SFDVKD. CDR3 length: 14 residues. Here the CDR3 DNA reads TGTGCCACCAGTGATTCGGGACCGTACTATGGCTACACCTTC. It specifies CATSDSGPYYGYTF.

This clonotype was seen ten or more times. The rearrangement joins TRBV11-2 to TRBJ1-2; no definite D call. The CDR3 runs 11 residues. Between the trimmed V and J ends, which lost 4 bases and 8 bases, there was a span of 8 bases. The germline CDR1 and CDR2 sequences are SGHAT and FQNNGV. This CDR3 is CASSYSSGYTF. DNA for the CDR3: TGTGCCAGCAGCTATTCCTCGGGCTACACCTTC.

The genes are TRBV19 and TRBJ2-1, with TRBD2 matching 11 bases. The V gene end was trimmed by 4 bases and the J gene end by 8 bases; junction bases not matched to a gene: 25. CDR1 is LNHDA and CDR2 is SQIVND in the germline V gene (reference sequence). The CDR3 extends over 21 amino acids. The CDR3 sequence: CASSTLTGGDSSGGSGDEQFF. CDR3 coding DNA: TGTGCCAGTAGTACACTTACAGGGGGCGACTCTAGCGGGGGGTCCGGGGATGAGCAGTTCTTC.

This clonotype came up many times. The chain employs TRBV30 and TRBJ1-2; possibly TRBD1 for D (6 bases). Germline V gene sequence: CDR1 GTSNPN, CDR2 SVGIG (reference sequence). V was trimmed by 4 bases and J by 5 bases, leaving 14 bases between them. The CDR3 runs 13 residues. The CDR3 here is CAWISTQGYGYTF. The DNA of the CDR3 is TGTGCCTGGATTTCGACCCAGGGGTATGGCTACACCTTC.

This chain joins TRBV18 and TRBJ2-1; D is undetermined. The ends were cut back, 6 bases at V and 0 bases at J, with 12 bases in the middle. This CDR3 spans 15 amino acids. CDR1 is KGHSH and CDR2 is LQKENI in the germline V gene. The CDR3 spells CASSPGSPSYNEQFF. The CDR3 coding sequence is TGTGCCAGCTCTCCCGGAAGCCCCTCCTACAATGAGCAGTTCTTC.

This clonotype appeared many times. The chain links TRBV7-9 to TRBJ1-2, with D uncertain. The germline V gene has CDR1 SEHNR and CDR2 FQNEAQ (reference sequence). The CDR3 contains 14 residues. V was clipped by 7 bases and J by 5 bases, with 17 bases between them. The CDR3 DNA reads TGTGCCAGCAACCCAAGTGAGGCAGAGTATGGCTACACCTTC. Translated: CASNPSEAEYGYTF.

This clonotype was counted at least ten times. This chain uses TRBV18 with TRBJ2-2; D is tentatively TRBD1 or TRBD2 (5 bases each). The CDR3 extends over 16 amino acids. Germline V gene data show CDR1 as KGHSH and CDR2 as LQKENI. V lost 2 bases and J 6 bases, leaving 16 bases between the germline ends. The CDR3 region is CASSPVGTPWAGELFF. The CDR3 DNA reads TGTGCCAGCTCACCAGTGGGGACCCCCTGGGCCGGGGAGCTGTTTTTT.